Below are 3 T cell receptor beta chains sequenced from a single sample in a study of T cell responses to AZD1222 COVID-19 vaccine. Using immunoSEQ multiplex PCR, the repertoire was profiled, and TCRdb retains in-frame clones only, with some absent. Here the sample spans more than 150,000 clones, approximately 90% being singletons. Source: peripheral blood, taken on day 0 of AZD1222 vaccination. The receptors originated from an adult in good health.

The CDR3, as DNA: TGTGCCAGCAGCTTTATCATCAGGGCTGGTTCCAATGAGCAGTTCTTC. It yields the protein CASSFIIRAGSNEQFF. The V and J genes are TRBV5-4 and TRBJ2-1; D is perhaps TRBD1 (5 bases). The V and J ends lost 2 bases and 6 bases respectively, with 18 bases between them. This CDR3 spans 16 amino acids. Germline V gives CDR1 SGHNT, CDR2 YYREEE (reference sequence).

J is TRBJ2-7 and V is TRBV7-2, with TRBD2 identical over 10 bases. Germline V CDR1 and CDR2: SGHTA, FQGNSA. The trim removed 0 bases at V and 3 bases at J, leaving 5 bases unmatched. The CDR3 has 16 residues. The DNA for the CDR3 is TGTGCCAGCAGCTTAGCAGGGACTAGCGATCGCTACGAGCAGTACTTC. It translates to CASSLAGTSDRYEQYF. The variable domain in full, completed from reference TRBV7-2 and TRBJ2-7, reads GAGVSQSPSNKVTEKGKDVELRCDPISGHTALYWYRQSLGQGLEFLIYFQGNSAPDKSGLPSDRFSAERTGGSVSTLTIQRTQQEDSAVYLCASSLAGTSDRYEQYFGPGTRLTVT.

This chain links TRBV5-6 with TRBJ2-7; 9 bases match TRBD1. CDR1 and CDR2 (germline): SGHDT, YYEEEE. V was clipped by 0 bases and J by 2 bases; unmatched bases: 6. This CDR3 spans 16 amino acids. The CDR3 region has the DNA TGTGCCAGCAGCTTGGCGGACGGGACAGGGACCTACGAGCAGTACTTC. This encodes CASSLADGTGTYEQYF.